The 6 T cell receptor beta chains presented below share a single source sample, sequenced in a study of CD8 T cells in ankylosing spondylitis. Whole-study results and caveats: Several highly homologous variants made up a TCR beta motif that seemed to typify ankylosing spondylitis blood.

These receptors have no identified antigens. TCRdb independently ran MiXCR on the 5' RACE reads; one entry per CDR3 protein. The top ten hold around 0.51% of the sample, which has about 840,000 distinct CDR3 sequences, around 11% seen once. The source material was blood, either unsorted or a sorted T cell fraction (not recorded which). The receptor source for this set is a male donor with ankylosing spondylitis.

The chain combines TRBV6-1 with TRBJ2-1, with 9 bases that match TRBD1. In germline, CDR1 is MNHNS, CDR2 SASEGT. The CDR3 is 17 amino acids. J was trimmed by 6 bases and V by 7 bases; bases with no gene match: 16. The CDR3 region has the DNA TGTGCCAGCACCCGGTGGTTGGGACAGGGACCTTCCAATGAGCAGTTCTTC. As protein: CASTRWLGQGPSNEQFF.

CDR3 amino acids: CASTTPDRVYGYTF. DNA for the CDR3: TGTGCCAGCACCACCCCAGACAGAGTCTATGGCTACACCTTC. The chain employs TRBV28 and TRBJ1-2; perhaps TRBD1 as D (5 bases). The V end was cut by 7 bases, the J end by 4 bases, with 16 bases between. Germline values: CDR1 MDHEN, CDR2 SYDVKM. The CDR3 loop spans 14 amino acids.

This clonotype was counted between two and nine times. V and J are TRBV7-2 and TRBJ2-3, with D tentatively TRBD2 (5 bases). V lost 3 bases and J lost 5, with 9 bases in between. From germline, CDR1 is SGHTA and CDR2 FQGNSA. The CDR3 length is 13 residues. CDR3 nucleotides: TGTGCCAGCAGCTTTTGGACTGAAGATACGCAGTATTTT. Translating gives CASSFWTEDTQYF.

The rearrangement joins TRBV5-1 to TRBJ2-3; TRBD2 aligns across 9 bases. Per the germline V gene, CDR1 is SGHRS and CDR2 is YFSETQ. The trim removed 4 bases at V and 1 base at J, leaving 4 bases unmatched. This CDR3 comprises 15 residues. The DNA of the CDR3 is TGCGCCAGCAGCAGCCAGCGGGGGGGCACAGATACGCAGTATTTT. Amino acids: CASSSQRGGTDTQYF.

This clonotype has more than one count but fewer than ten. The chain links TRBV29-1 to TRBJ2-3, with 10 bases aligning to TRBD2. Losses at the gene ends were 4 bases for V and 1 base for J; bases not matched to a gene: 5. CDR3 length: 15 amino acids. CDR1 SQVTM and CDR2 ANQGSEA come from the germline V gene. CDR3 sequence reads: CSVVGLAIGTDTQYF. The CDR3 DNA reads TGCAGCGTTGTGGGACTAGCGATAGGCACAGATACGCAGTATTTT.

A few counts support this clonotype. The chain employs TRBV18 and TRBJ2-1; the match to TRBD1 covers 8 bases. The germline CDR1 and CDR2 sequences are KGHSH and LQKENI. The CDR3 extends over 13 amino acids. Trimming cost V 5 bases and J 9 bases; bases outside gene matches: 6. The CDR3 DNA sequence: TGTGCCAGCTCAACGGACAGGGAGAGTGAGCAGTTCTTC. Translated, it gives CASSTDRESEQFF.